These 15 T cell receptor beta chains were sequenced from one sample in a study of cytomegalovirus exposure and HLA in healthy donors. The PCR used 60 Vbeta and 13 Jbeta primers. Produced via immunoSEQ multiplex PCR; TCRdb's table is partial and in-frame only. The sample lists about 160,000 clones; 81% were seen once. The sample taken for sequencing was PBMCs. The receptors stem from a woman between 18 and 29 years old in good health and CMV-seronegative.

The chain is built from TRBV28 and TRBJ2-7, with D perhaps matching TRBD2 (5 bases). The CDR3 totals 13 residues. Germline CDR1 MDHEN, CDR2 SYDVKM. The V end lost 7 bases, the J end lost 0 bases, and 10 bases lay between the germline ends. The CDR3 bases are TGTGCCAGCACCATAGCGAACTCCTACGAGCAGTACTTC. Its translation: CASTIANSYEQYF.

CDR3 DNA: TGTGCCAGCAGCCCTTTCCAGGGGGCAGGACAGCCCCAGCATTTT. Its translation: CASSPFQGAGQPQHF. The chain uses TRBV6-6 and TRBJ1-5; 8 bases map to TRBD1. Trimming cost V 6 bases and J 7 bases; bases outside gene matches: 11. From germline, CDR1 is MNHNY and CDR2 SVGAGI (reference sequence). This CDR3 comprises 15 residues.

Worth noting for this clone: The identical CDR3 is also encoded by other nucleotide sequences in the sample. This chain connects TRBV18 to TRBJ1-1; TRBD1 agrees at 7 bases. Germline lookup yields CDR1 KGHSH and CDR2 LQKENI. V shed 6 bases, J shed 2 bases, and the junction held 3 bases outside the gene matches. The length of the CDR3 is 13 residues. The CDR3 loop is CASSRDSNTEAFF. The CDR3 nucleotides are TGTGCCAGCTCGCGGGACAGCAACACTGAAGCTTTCTTT.

The V call is TRBV7-9, the J call TRBJ2-1, with D uncertain. The germline V and J ends were trimmed by 3 bases and 8 bases, with 2 bases remaining between them. Per the germline V gene, CDR1 is SEHNR and CDR2 is FQNEAQ (reference sequence). The CDR3 runs to 10 residues. Here the CDR3 DNA reads TGTGCCAGCAGCTTCTATGAGCAGTTCTTC. It codes for CASSFYEQFF.

The rearrangement joins TRBV11-2 to TRBJ2-1; unclear D gene. CDR1 and CDR2 from the germline V gene are SGHAT and FQNNGV. The CDR3 is made up of 16 amino acids. Trimming cost V 3 bases and J 1 base, with 13 bases left between them. CDR3 amino acids: CASSLVTGFSYNEQFF. DNA of the CDR3: TGTGCCAGCAGCTTGGTAACCGGGTTTTCCTACAATGAGCAGTTCTTC.

The chain's CDR3 is CASSHPRLGQGAYGYTF. The CDR3 DNA sequence: TGCGCCAGCAGCCATCCTCGCTTGGGACAGGGGGCCTACGGCTACACCTTC. The chain is built from TRBV4-1 and TRBJ1-2; 12 bases are shared with TRBD1. Unmatched junction bases numbered 13, after V lost 3 bases and J lost 8 bases. The CDR3 spans 17 residues. CDR1 and CDR2 (germline): MGHRA, YSYEKL.

On this clone: The junction departs from the called germline gene at one end, perhaps through a read error. V gene TRBV9 combines with J gene TRBJ2-7, with 10 bases matching TRBD2. Germline V gene sequence: CDR1 SGDLS, CDR2 YYNGEE. This CDR3 spans 15 amino acids. CDR3 in DNA: TGTGCCGGCAGCGGCGGACTAGCGGATTACTACGAGCAGTACTTC. Its translation: CAGSGGLADYYEQYF.

This rearrangement joins TRBV6-4 to TRBJ1-2; 9 nucleotides match TRBD1. Per the germline V gene, CDR1 is MRHNA and CDR2 is SNTAGT. The CDR3 is 14 amino acids. The ends lost 6 bases at V and 6 bases at J; junction bases unmatched: 8. The DNA for the CDR3 is TGTGCCAGCAGACGAACAGGGGGCATCGATGGCTACACCTTC. Translation: CASRRTGGIDGYTF.

The V call is TRBV9, the J call TRBJ2-3, with a tentative D call TRBD2 (7 bases). Germline-derived CDR1 and CDR2 are SGDLS and YYNGEE. The CDR3 length is 20 residues. Deletions cut 1 base from V and 3 bases from J, with 27 bases between. The CDR3 spells CASSVRLGGTHERSTDTQYF. For the CDR3, the DNA is TGTGCCAGCAGCGTAAGGTTGGGGGGGACACATGAAAGGTCAACAGATACGCAGTATTTT.

The V call is TRBV27, the J call TRBJ1-6; D call uncertain. This CDR3 contains 16 residues. Per the germline V gene, CDR1 is MNHEY and CDR2 is SMNVEV (reference sequence). Trimming stripped 2 bases from V and 9 bases from J, with 17 bases between. The CDR3 protein is CASSLGTSGYRSPLHF. The CDR3 DNA follows: TGTGCCAGCAGTTTAGGTACATCGGGGTATCGTTCACCCCTCCACTTT.

This clone has just a few counts. This chain uses TRBV6-5 with TRBJ2-2, with D possibly being TRBD2 (5 bases). This CDR3 contains 14 residues. Germline values: CDR1 MNHEY, CDR2 SVGAGI. V lost 0 bases and J lost 4, with 6 bases in between. Here the CDR3 DNA reads TGTGCCAGCAGTTACTCTAGCGTCACCGGGGAGCTGTTTTTT. Translated: CASSYSSVTGELFF.

The chain has TRBV7-9 and TRBJ1-4, with D tentatively TRBD1 (6 bases). The germline gives CDR1 SEHNR, CDR2 FQNEAQ (reference sequence). Trimming shortened V by 2 bases and J by 4 bases, and 11 bases separated the two germline ends. The CDR3 is made up of 15 amino acids. CDR3 loop: CASSLTGTGNEKLFF. The CDR3 DNA follows: TGTGCCAGCAGCTTAACAGGGACGGGTAATGAAAAACTGTTTTTT.

The V and J genes are TRBV2 and TRBJ1-1; D remains ambiguous. From germline, CDR1 is SNHLY and CDR2 FYNNEI. This CDR3 spans 14 amino acids. Deletions cut 2 bases from V and 0 bases from J, with 7 bases between. The CDR3 DNA is TGTGCCAGCAGTGAAACCTGGCTGAACACTGAAGCTTTCTTT. Protein product: CASSETWLNTEAFF.

In DNA form, the CDR3 reads TGTGCCAGCAGTGGTCACAACTACAATGAGCAGTTCTTC. Its translation is CASSGHNYNEQFF. The V call is TRBV6-1, the J call TRBJ2-1; no reliable D call. CDR1 is MNHNS and CDR2 is SASEGT in the germline V gene. The CDR3 runs 13 residues. Deletions cut 4 bases from V and 3 bases from J, with 7 bases between.

This chain joins TRBV29-1 and TRBJ2-3, with TRBD2 matching over 11 bases. Germline CDR1 reads SQVTM; CDR2 reads ANQGSEA. V trimming: 4 bases; J trimming: 9 bases; junction bases outside the gene matches: 3. The CDR3 runs 12 residues. CDR3 amino acids: CSVGLAGRTQYF. For the CDR3, the DNA is TGCAGCGTTGGACTAGCGGGAAGAACGCAGTATTTT.